The T cell receptor beta chain under discussion was sequenced for a study of blood T cell repertoires in COVID-19. The table came from immunoSEQ multiplex PCR; TCRdb's copy has only in-frame clones and leaves some out. The sample consists of about 220,000 clones, 80% to 90% of them appearing once. Trimming took off 1 base at V and 8 bases at J, with 11 bases between the two ends. The CDR3 sequence is 13 residues long. Germline CDR1 is WSHSY and CDR2 is SAAADI. The source material was PBMCs or T cells enriched from blood (not recorded which). The chain uses TRBV10-2 and TRBJ1-2; D is unclear. The receptor's source is a woman aged 18-29 years in a cohort exposed to, infected with or recovered from COVID-19 (not recorded which). The CDR3 reads CASSELRVRGYTF. The CDR3 nucleotides are TGCGCCAGCAGTGAGTTGAGGGTCCGCGGCTACACCTTC.